Reported below is one TCR beta chain. The data are from a study of blood T cell repertoires in COVID-19. This CDR3 has 13 amino acids. The V gene lost 2 bases and the J gene lost 4 bases, with 7 bases spanning the gap. Per the germline V gene, CDR1 is SGHRS and CDR2 is YFSETQ. The method was immunoSEQ multiplex PCR; TCRdb's version includes in-frame clones alone and lacks a portion of them. The sample has some 160,000 clones, roughly nine tenths seen once. The J gene is TRBJ1-5, the V gene TRBV5-1; D is uncertain. The clonotype was recovered from a woman in her fifties or sixties with active COVID-19. Sequenced input: peripheral blood. Here the CDR3 DNA reads TGCGCCAGCAGCTTAACTCTTAATCAGCCCCAGCATTTT. Translated, it gives CASSLTLNQPQHF.